These 7 T cell receptor beta chains were sequenced from one sample in a study of control samples from healthy donors and cancer patients. The method was immunoSEQ multiplex PCR; TCRdb's version includes in-frame clones alone and lacks a portion of them. The sample yields just over 30,000 clones, roughly 95% seen once. Source material: blood. These TCRs come from a man between 60 and 75 years old in good health.

The chain carries TRBV9 and TRBJ1-5; weak D call: TRBD1 (5 bases). The germline CDR1 and CDR2 sequences are SGDLS and YYNGEE. V lost 2 bases and J lost 1, with 16 bases in between. CDR3 size: 17 residues. CDR3 sequence (DNA): TGTGCCAGCAGCGTCTATCAGGACATCAGCAGCAATCAGCCCCAGCATTTT. It codes for CASSVYQDISSNQPQHF.

This clone was found a few times. V usage is TRBV19 and J usage is TRBJ2-3; TRBD2 agrees at 9 bases. V trimming: 8 bases; J trimming: 1 base; junction bases outside the gene matches: 10. The CDR3 spans 16 residues. The V gene's germline CDR1 is LNHDA and CDR2 SQIVND (reference sequence). CDR3 bases: TGTGCCAGTCGACCCAATAGCGGGGGCCGCACAGATACGCAGTATTTT. Translating it yields CASRPNSGGRTDTQYF.

The genes are TRBV5-6 and TRBJ1-3; D gene unclear. V lost 5 bases, J lost 4 bases, and 4 bases lay in between. The V gene's germline CDR1 is SGHDT and CDR2 YYEEEE. The CDR3 contains 11 residues. The CDR3 DNA reads TGTGCCAGCAGTATGGGAAACACCATATATTTT. Amino acids: CASSMGNTIYF.

The chain carries TRBV19 and TRBJ1-6; maybe TRBD1 (5 bases). Deletions cut 2 bases from V and 4 bases from J, with 12 bases between. The CDR3 is 16 amino acids. CDR1 is LNHDA and CDR2 is SQIVND in the germline V gene (reference sequence). The CDR3 DNA sequence: TGTGCCAGTAGTATACTCGGGACTTCTTATAATTCACCCCTCCACTTT. This encodes CASSILGTSYNSPLHF. The entire variable domain, with the rest obtained from reference TRBV19 and TRBJ1-6, is as follows: DGGITQSPKYLFRKEGQNVTLSCEQNLNHDAMYWYRQDPGQGLRLIYYSQIVNDFQKGDIAEGYSVSREKKESFPLTVTSAQKNPTAFYLCASSILGTSYNSPLHFGNGTRLTVT.

The chain has TRBV30 and TRBJ1-4; D is ambiguous. Trimming removed 2 bases from V and 6 bases from J, with 13 bases in between. CDR3 length: 14 amino acids. Germline loops: CDR1 GTSNPN, CDR2 SVGIG (reference sequence). The DNA for the CDR3 is TGTGCCTGGAGTAAATGGAGTGTAGATGAAAAACTGTTTTTT. It translates to CAWSKWSVDEKLFF. Full variable domain (remainder filled in from reference TRBV30 and TRBJ1-4): SQTIHQWPATLVQPVGSPLSLECTVEGTSNPNLYWYRQAAGRGLQLLFYSVGIGQISSEVPQNLSASRPQDRQFILSSKKLLLSDSGFYLCAWSKWSVDEKLFFGSGTQLSVL.

J is TRBJ1-3 and V is TRBV11-2, with 11 positions matching TRBD1. The CDR3 has 17 amino acids. V shed 1 base and J 8 bases; nucleotides not matched to a gene: 10. Per the germline V gene, CDR1 is SGHAT and CDR2 is FQNNGV. As DNA, the CDR3 is TGTGCCAGCAGCTTAGGCCCTCGGGACAGGGGGGGATACACCATATATTTT. Translation: CASSLGPRDRGGYTIYF.

The J gene is TRBJ2-1, the V gene TRBV6-2 or TRBV6-3, with 14 positions matching TRBD2. Trimming took 4 bases from V and 6 from J; bases not matched to a gene: 5. Germline-derived CDR1 and CDR2 are MNHEY and SVGEGT. This CDR3 region has 16 residues. CDR3 loop: CASSWTSGGYRNEQFF. CDR3 DNA: TGTGCCAGCAGTTGGACTAGCGGGGGGTATCGCAATGAGCAGTTCTTC.